This T cell receptor beta chain was retrieved from a study of low-dose radiotherapy and immunotherapy resistance in tumors (dated by TCRdb to the early 2020s). With respect to the entire study: In Cohort 1, 0.5 Gy per fraction was delivered every 2 weeks, and a total PTV dose of 6.5 Gy was prescribed. The trial did not randomize participants into treatment groups. Starting on cycle 1 day 1, patients took 300 mg of aspirin by mouth once a day for four cycles. The translational analysis covered eight patients: three from the first dose cohort and the first five from the second dose cohort. Nivolumab and ipilimumab were both given intravenously, with nivolumab at a 240 mg flat dose every two weeks and ipilimumab at 1 mg/kg every six weeks. In Cohort 2, 1 Gy per fraction was delivered every two weeks, for a total of 13 Gy over 26 weeks. Every two weeks, patients got intravenous cyclophosphamide at 200 mg/m2, given one day ahead of each radiation and immunotherapy administration.

Sequencing was carried out with an Illumina HiSeq 2500. To make first-strand cDNA, Superscript III was used along with a set of TRAV- and TRBV-specific primers so that both the TCRalpha and TCRbeta chains were covered. TCRs were amplified with Phusion for around 20 PCR cycles using a constant-region primer together with the adapter attached to the V primers. The isolated mRNA was amplified using the MessageAmp II aRNA Amplification Kit, with in vitro transcription performed for approximately 15 hours at 37 degrees C. mRNA for TCR sequencing was isolated with the Dynabeads mRNA DIRECT Purification Kit. Indexed Illumina adapters were added in a second Phusion PCR of roughly 25 cycles, and the PCR products were purified with AMPure XP beads. The authors' pipeline ran thus. Custom Perl scripts pooled TCR sequences encoding the same protein, removed out-of-frame sequences and computed each clonotype's abundance. TCR sequences supported by only a single read were excluded from analysis. Among the metrics used to describe the repertoires were Shannon entropy, Gini index, clonality, richness, and the frequency of TCRs shared between repertoires. TCRdb trimmed public reads at Q25 via fastp, called clones via MiXCR and kept in-frame beta chains. Each CDR3 protein appears once, grouped with its most common genes and DNA. TCRdb's processing, not the study's, gives the V and J calls here. Across this sample there are more than 50,000 distinct CDR3 sequences, with 23% seen only once. The top ten clones comprise 6% to 8.5% of the sample.

The sample's time point, from its label and the paper: after trial treatment. The intended sense of this specimen's treatment or condition label: LDRT plus nivolumab, ipilimumab, low-dose cyclophosphamide and aspirin (RACIN trial). Donors were enrolled in RACIN, a single-arm phase I dose-escalation trial in which nivolumab, ipilimumab, aspirin, low-dose cyclophosphamide and low-dose radiotherapy were combined. Patients with advanced, TIL-negative solid tumors were considered eligible. A remark on this clonotype: There is no known antigen for this receptor. It has no much larger one-base neighbor in the sample; base qualities were not kept.

Trimming leaves V shorter by 4 bases and J shorter by 4 bases, with the junction holding 10 bases beyond the gene matches. According to the germline V gene (reference sequence), CDR1 reads SGHKS and CDR2 reads YYEKEE. Reading from cysteine to phenylalanine, the CDR3 counts 17 amino acids. CDR3 DNA is the only sequence kept; it has 51 bases, read in frame from the first base. The clonotype was recovered from a male donor with prostate cancer. The V and J genes are TRBV5-5 and TRBJ2-1, with 11 bases in between that match TRBD2. This sample comprised PBMCs, obtained after low-dose radiotherapy plus immunotherapy. The CDR3 protein: CASSPVSGTSGYNEQFF. The nucleotides are TGTGCCAGCAGCCCCGTGTCGGGGACTAGCGGTTACAATGAGCAGTTCTTC.